The present TCR beta chain was sequenced within a study of shared clonotypes between healthy human individuals. Among the donors, all were Caucasian adults who lived in Nashville, Tennessee. This clone has just a few counts. Libraries were prepared by immunoSEQ multiplex PCR; TCRdb keeps only in-frame clonotypes and omits some of them. This sample yields fewer than 550,000 clones, of which over 60% are seen a single time; around an eighth belongs to the top ten. Germline values: CDR1 SEHNR, CDR2 FQNEAQ (reference sequence). CDR3 size: 15 residues. This sequence originates from a woman in her forties in good health. Some clones in this sample may be carry-over from other donors' samples. Sequenced: PBMCs. The chain couples TRBV7-9 to TRBJ2-5; D could derive from TRBD1 or TRBD2 (5 bases each). Near its end, the DNA agrees better with TRBJ2-7, so the J call may be wrong. CDR3 bases: TGTGCCAGCAGCTTAGTTCGGGCAGGGACGTACGAGCAGTACTTC. This codes for CASSLVRAGTYEQYF.